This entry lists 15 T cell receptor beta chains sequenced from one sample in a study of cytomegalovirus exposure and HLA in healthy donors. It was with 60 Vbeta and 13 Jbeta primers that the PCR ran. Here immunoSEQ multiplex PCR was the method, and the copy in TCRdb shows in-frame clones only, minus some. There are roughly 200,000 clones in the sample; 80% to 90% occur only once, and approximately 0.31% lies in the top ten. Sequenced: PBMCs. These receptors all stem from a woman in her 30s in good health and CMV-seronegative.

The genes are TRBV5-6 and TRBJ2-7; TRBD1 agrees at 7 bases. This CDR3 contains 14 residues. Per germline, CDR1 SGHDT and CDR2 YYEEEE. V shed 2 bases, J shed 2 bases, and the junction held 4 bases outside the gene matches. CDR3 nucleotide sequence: TGTGCCAGCAGCTTCGGTACAGGGGCCTACGAGCAGTACTTC. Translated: CASSFGTGAYEQYF.

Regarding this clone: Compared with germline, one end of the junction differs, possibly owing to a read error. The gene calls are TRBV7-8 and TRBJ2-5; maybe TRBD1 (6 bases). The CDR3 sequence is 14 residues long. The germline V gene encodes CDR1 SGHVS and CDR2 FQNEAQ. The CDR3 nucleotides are TGTGCCAGCAGCCCCACCCGGGACATTGGTAGGAGAGACTTC. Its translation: CASSPTRDIGRRDF.

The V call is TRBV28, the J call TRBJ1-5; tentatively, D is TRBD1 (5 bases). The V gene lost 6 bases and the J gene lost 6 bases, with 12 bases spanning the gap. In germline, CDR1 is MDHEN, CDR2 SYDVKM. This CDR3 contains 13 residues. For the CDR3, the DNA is TGTGCCAGCAGCATAGGGGTTCCTCAGCCCCAGCATTTT. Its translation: CASSIGVPQPQHF.

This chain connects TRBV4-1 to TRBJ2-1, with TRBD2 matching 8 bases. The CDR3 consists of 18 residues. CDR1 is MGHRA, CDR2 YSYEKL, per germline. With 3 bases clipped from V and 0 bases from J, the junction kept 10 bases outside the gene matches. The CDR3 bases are TGCGCCAGCAGCCATTTCTTTAGCGGGACCCGCTCCTACAATGAGCAGTTCTTC. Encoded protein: CASSHFFSGTRSYNEQFF.

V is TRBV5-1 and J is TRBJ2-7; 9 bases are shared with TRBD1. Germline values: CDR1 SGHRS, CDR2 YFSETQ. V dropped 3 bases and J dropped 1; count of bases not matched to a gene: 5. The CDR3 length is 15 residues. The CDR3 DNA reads TGCGCCAGCAGCTCCCCGGGACAGGGTTCCTACGAGCAGTACTTC. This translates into CASSSPGQGSYEQYF.

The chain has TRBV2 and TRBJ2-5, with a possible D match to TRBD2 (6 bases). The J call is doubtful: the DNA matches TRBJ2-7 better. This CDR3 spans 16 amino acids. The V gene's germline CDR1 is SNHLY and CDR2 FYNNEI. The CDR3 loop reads CATGSPGGGAFNEQYF. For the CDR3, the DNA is TGTGCCACAGGCAGCCCCGGAGGAGGGGCGTTCAACGAGCAGTACTTC.

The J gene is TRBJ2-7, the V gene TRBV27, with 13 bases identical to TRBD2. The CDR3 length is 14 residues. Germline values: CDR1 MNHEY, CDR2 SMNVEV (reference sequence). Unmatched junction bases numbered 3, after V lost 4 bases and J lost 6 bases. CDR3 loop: CASSSRLAGGEQYF. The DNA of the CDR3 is TGTGCCAGCAGTTCTCGACTAGCGGGAGGCGAGCAGTACTTC.

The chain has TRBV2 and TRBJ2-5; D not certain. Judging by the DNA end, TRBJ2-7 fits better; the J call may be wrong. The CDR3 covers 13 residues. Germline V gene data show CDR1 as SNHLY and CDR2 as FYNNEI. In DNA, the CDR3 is TGTGCCAGCAGTGATAGGCGGTGGGGCGAGCAGTACTTC. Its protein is CASSDRRWGEQYF.

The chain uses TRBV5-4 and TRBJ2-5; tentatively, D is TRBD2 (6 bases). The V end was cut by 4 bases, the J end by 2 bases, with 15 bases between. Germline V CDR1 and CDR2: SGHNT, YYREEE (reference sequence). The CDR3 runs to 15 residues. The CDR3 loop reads CASSRGGAGQETQYF. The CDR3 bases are TGTGCCAGCAGCCGCGGAGGGGCGGGGCAAGAGACCCAGTACTTC.

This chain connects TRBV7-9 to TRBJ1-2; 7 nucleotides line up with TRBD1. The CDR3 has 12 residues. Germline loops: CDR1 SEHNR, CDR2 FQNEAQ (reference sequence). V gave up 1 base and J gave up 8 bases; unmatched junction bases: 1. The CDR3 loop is CASSLEGAGYTF. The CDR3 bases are TGTGCCAGCAGCTTAGAGGGGGCCGGCTACACCTTC.

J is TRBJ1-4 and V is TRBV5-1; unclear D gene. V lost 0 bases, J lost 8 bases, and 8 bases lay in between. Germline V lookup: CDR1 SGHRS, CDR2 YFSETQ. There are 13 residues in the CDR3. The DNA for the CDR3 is TGCGCCAGCAGCTTGGTAGCCTCAGAAAAACTGTTTTTT. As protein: CASSLVASEKLFF. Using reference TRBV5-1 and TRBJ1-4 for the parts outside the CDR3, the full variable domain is KAGVTQTPRYLIKTRGQQVTLSCSPISGHRSVSWYQQTPGQGLQFLFEYFSETQRNKGNFPGRFSGRQFSNSRSEMNVSTLELGDSALYLCASSLVASEKLFFGSGTQLSVL.

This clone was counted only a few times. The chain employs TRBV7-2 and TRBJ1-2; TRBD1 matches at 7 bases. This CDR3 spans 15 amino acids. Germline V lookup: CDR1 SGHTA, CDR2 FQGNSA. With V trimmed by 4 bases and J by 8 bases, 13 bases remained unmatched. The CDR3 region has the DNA TGTGCCAGCAGCTCTCACAGACAGGGATCGGGGGGCTACACCTTC. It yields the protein CASSSHRQGSGGYTF.

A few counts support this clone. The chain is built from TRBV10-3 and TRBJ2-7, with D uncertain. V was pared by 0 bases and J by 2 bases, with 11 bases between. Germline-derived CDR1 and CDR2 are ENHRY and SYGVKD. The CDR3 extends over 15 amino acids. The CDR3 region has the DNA TGTGCCATCAGTGAGTCGAAACTCCTAACCTACGAGCAGTACTTC. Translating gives CAISESKLLTYEQYF.

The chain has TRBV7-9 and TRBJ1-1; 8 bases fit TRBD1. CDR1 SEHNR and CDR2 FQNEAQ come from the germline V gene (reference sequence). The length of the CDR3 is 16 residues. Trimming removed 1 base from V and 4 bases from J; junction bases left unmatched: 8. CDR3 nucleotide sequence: TGTGCCAGCAGCTTAGGTAGACAGGGGATTAGCACTGAAGCTTTCTTT. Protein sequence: CASSLGRQGISTEAFF.

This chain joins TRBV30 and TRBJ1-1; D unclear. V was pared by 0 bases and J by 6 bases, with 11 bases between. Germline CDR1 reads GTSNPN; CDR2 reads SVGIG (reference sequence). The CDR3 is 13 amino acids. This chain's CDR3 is CAWSVRRGSEAFF. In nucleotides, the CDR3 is TGTGCCTGGAGTGTACGTCGGGGTTCTGAAGCTTTCTTT.